This TCR beta chain was retrieved from a study of PD-1 blockade in classical Hodgkin lymphoma. The V end lost 4 bases, the J end lost 7 bases, and 8 bases lay between the germline ends. Germline values: CDR1 MDHEN, CDR2 SYDVKM. CDR3 length equals 11 residues. Produced via immunoSEQ multiplex PCR; TCRdb's table is partial and in-frame only. The sample has approximately 160,000 clones, approximately 72% seen once; the top ten hold about 9.3%. Each of the patients experienced relapse following autologous stem cell transplantation, and their brentuximab vedotin exposure differed. Patients showed best responses of complete response, partial response or progressive disease.

The chain is built from TRBV28 and TRBJ2-7; D not certain. Sequenced here: peripheral blood mononuclear cells (PBMCs), sampled before the second cycle of nivolumab. This sequence originates from a human donor with classical Hodgkin lymphoma. The CDR3 is CASSSFEEQYF. DNA of the CDR3: TGTGCCAGCAGTTCCTTCGAGGAGCAGTACTTC.